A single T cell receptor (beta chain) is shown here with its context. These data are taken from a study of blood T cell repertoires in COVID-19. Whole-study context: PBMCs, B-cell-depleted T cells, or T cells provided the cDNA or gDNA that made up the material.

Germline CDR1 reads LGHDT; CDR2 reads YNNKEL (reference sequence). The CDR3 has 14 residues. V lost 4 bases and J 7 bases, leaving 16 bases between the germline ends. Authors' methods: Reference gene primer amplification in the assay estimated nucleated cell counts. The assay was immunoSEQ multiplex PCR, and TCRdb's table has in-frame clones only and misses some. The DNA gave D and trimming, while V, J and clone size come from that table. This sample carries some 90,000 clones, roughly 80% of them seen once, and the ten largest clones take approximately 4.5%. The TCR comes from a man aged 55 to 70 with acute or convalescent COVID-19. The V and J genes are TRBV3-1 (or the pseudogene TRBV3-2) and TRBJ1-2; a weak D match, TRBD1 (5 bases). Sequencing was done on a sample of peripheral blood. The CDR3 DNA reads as TGTGCCAGCAGCCTTGGCAGGGTCTTTTCTGGCTACACCTTC. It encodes CASSLGRVFSGYTF.